This T cell receptor (beta chain) was recovered during a study of T cell changes during pregnancy in multiple sclerosis (dated by TCRdb to the late 2010s). Looking at the study overall: The study looked at changes in the T cell repertoire across pregnancy in women with multiple sclerosis.

With respect to this clone: No antigen is known for it. Base qualities are missing; no much larger clone stands one base away.

The method was the immunoSEQ multiplex PCR assay. The immuneACCESS repertoire file appears here via TCRdb, limited to in-frame rearrangements. These files lack a portion of the clones; in checked studies, under half of the deficit traces to unresolved V genes, and the cause of the others is not known. For this sample there are about 42,000 clones; approximately 90% appear just once. In total, the top ten clones hold less than 0.95% of the sample. This sequence was found in a female donor with multiple sclerosis, enrolled in a pregnancy study. Sequencing used CD4+ T cells from peripheral blood mononuclear cells, obtained before pregnancy.

The nucleotide sequence reads TGTGCCAGCAGCGTGGGGACAGGGGTTAATGAAAAACTGTTTTTT. Translated, this gives CASSVGTGVNEKLFF. The V gene is TRBV9 and the J gene is TRBJ1-4; 10 central nucleotides agree with TRBD1. The CDR3 sequence holds 15 residues, the cysteine and phenylalanine included. This entry keeps only the CDR3 DNA: 45 bases, framed from base 1. CDR1 and CDR2 are drawn from the germline V gene: SGDLS, YYNGEE. Trimming leaves V shorter by 2 bases and J shorter by 4 bases, with the junction holding 2 bases beyond the gene matches.